This TCR gamma chain was retrieved from a study of gamma delta lymphoproliferative disorders and STAT genes. The overall study: The EuroClonality-NGS protocol was used to prepare delta libraries. The study, taken as a whole, reports: Control T cells likely spanned varied maturation stages, whereas leukemic cells were skewed toward terminal effectors. Gamma repertoires grouped patients separately from controls; delta repertoires showed no separation.

PBMCs from patients and controls supplied the genomic DNA for sequencing. The control group comprised age- and sex-matched healthy adult blood donors. This CDR3 region has 14 residues. Looked up from germline, CDR1 is EGSNGY and CDR2 is YDSYNSKV. V lost 5 bases, J lost 3 bases, and 6 bases stayed unmatched. In its sample, this clone is hyperexpanded. The antigen is not known. The sample has other DNA sequences that encode this CDR3 too. TCRdb re-called the multiplex PCR reads using CATT. The sample includes about 1,500 gamma-chain clones, about 10% seen only once; the top ten take 25%. The chain recombines TRGV2 with TRGJP2. In the absence of a J gene in TCRdb, the DNA was matched to germline to assign it here. The origin of this receptor is a human donor in good health. Sequenced input: blood. The CDR3 sequence is CATWGAGSDWIKTF. The CDR3 DNA is TGTGCCACCTGGGGCGCCGGTAGTGATTGGATCAAGACGTTT.